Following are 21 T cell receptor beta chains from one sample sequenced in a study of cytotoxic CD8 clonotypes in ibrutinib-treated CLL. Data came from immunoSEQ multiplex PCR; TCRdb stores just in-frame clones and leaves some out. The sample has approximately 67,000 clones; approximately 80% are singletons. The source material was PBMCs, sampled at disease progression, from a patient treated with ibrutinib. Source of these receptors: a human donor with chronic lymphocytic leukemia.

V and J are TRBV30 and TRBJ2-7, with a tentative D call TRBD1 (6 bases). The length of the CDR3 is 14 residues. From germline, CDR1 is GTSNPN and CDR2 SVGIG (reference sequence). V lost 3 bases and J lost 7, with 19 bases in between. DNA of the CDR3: TGTGCCTGGAGGCAGCCCCGGGACAAGAGAGAGCAGTACTTC. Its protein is CAWRQPRDKREQYF.

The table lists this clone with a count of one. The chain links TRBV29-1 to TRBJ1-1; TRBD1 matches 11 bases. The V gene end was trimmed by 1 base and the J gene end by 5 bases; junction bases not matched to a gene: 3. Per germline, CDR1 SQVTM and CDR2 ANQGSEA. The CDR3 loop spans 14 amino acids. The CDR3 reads CSVEVDRGRTEAFF. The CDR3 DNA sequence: TGCAGCGTTGAAGTGGACAGGGGGCGGACTGAAGCTTTCTTT.

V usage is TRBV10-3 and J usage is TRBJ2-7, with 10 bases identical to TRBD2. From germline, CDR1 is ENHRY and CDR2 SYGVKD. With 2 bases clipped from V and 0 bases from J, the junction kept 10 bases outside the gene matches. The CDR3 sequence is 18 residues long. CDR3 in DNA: TGTGCCATCAGTGAGCTAGGACTAGCGGTTAGGAGCTCCTACGAGCAGTACTTC. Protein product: CAISELGLAVRSSYEQYF.

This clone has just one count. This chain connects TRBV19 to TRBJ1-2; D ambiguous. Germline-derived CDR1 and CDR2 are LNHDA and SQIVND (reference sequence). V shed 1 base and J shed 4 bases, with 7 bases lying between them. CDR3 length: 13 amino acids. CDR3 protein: CASSIAEGYGYTF. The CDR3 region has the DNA TGTGCCAGTAGTATAGCTGAAGGCTATGGCTACACCTTC. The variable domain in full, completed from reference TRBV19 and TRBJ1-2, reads DGGITQSPKYLFRKEGQNVTLSCEQNLNHDAMYWYRQDPGQGLRLIYYSQIVNDFQKGDIAEGYSVSREKKESFPLTVTSAQKNPTAFYLCASSIAEGYGYTFGSGTRLTVV.

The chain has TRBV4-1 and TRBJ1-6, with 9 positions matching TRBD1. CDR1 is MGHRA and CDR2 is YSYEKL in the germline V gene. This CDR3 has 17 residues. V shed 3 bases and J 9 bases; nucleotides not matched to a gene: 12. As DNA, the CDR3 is TGCGCCAGCAGCCAGGGACAGGGTGGATTTGATAGTTCACCCCTCCACTTT. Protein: CASSQGQGGFDSSPLHF.

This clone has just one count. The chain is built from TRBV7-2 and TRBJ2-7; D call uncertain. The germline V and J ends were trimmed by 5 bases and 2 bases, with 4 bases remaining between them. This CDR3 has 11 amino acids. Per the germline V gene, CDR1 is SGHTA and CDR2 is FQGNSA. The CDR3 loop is CASSLPYEQYF. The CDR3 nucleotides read TGTGCCAGCAGCCTCCCCTACGAGCAGTACTTC.

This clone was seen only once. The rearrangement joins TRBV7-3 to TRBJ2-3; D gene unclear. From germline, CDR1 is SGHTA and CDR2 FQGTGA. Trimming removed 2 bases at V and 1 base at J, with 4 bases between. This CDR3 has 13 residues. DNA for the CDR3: TGTGCCAGCAGCTTATCAGGCACAGATACGCAGTATTTT. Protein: CASSLSGTDTQYF.

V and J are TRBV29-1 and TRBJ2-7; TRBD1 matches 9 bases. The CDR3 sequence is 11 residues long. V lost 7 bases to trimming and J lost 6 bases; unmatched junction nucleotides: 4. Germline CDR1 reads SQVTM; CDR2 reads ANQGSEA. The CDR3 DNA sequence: TGCAGCGCCTACAGGGGGCGCGAGCAGTACTTC. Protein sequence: CSAYRGREQYF.

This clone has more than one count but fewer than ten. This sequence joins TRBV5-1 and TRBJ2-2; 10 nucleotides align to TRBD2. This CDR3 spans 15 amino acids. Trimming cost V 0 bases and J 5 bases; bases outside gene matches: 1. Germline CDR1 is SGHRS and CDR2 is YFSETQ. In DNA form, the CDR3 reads TGCGCCAGCAGCTTGGCACTAGCGGGGACCGGGGAGCTGTTTTTT. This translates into CASSLALAGTGELFF.

DNA of the CDR3: TGTGCCAGCACAAGGTCAACTTTCTCTGGAAACACCATATATTTT. Its protein product is CASTRSTFSGNTIYF. The chain carries TRBV2 and TRBJ1-3; D gene ambiguous. Trimming shortened V by 7 bases and J by 0 bases, and 13 bases separated the two germline ends. The CDR3 is 15 residues long. CDR1 is SNHLY, CDR2 FYNNEI, per germline.

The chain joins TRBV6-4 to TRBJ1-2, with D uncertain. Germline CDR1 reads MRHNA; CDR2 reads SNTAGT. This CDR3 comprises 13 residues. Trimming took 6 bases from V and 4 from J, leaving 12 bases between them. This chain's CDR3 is CASSPMGSYGYTF. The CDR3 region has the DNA TGTGCCAGCAGCCCTATGGGGAGCTATGGCTACACCTTC.

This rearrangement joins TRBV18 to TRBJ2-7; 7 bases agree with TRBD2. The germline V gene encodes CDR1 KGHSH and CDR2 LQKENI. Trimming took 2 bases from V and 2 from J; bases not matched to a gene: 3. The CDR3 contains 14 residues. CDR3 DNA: TGTGCCAGCTCACCAGGGAGGGGCCCCTACGAGCAGTACTTC. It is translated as CASSPGRGPYEQYF.

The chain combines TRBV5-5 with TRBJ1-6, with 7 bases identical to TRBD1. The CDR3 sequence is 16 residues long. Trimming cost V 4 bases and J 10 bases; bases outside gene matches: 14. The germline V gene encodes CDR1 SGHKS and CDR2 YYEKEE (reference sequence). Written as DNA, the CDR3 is TGTGCCAGCAGCACCCAACATACAGGGGCAGGGTCACCCCTCCACTTT. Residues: CASSTQHTGAGSPLHF.

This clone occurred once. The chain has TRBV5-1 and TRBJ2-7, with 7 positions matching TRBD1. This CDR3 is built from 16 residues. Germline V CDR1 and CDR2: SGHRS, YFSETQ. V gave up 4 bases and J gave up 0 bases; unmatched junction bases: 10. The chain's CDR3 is CASSQMPGQSSYEQYF. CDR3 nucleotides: TGCGCCAGCAGCCAGATGCCGGGACAGAGCTCCTACGAGCAGTACTTC.

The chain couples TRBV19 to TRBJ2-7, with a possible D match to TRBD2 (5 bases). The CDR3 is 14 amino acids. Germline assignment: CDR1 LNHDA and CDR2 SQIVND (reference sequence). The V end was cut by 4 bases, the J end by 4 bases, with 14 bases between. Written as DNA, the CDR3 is TGTGCCAGTAGTAATGCGGCAGGCGGGTACGAGCAGTACTTC. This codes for CASSNAAGGYEQYF.

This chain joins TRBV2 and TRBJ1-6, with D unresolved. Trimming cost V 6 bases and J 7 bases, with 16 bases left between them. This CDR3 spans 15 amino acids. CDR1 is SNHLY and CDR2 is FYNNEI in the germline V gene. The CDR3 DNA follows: TGTGCCAGCAGCCTCAGTGACAAACACAATTCACCCCTCCACTTT. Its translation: CASSLSDKHNSPLHF.

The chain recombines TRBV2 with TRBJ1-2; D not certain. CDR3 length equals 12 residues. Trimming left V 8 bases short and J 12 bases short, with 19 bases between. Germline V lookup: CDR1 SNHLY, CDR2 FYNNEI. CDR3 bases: TGTGCCAGCCCCAACGGGGATCTCTCTCACACCTTC. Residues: CASPNGDLSHTF. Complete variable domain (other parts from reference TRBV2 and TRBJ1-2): EPEVTQTPSHQVTQMGQEVILRCVPISNHLYFYWYRQILGQKVEFLVSFYNNEISEKSEIFDDQFSVERPDGSNFTLKIRSTKLEDSAMYFCASPNGDLSHTFGSGTRLTVV.

The chain's CDR3 is CASSDSGTGSREAFF. CDR3 sequence (DNA): TGTGCCAGCAGCGACTCCGGGACAGGGAGCCGTGAAGCTTTCTTT. The chain joins TRBV9 to TRBJ1-1; TRBD1 aligns across 9 bases. The V gene's germline CDR1 is SGDLS and CDR2 YYNGEE. The CDR3 has 15 residues. J was trimmed by 7 bases and V by 3 bases; bases with no gene match: 10.

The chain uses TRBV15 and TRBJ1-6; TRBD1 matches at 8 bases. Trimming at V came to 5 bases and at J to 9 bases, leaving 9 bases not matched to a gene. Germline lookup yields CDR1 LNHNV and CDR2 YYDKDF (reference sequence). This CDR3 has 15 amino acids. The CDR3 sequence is CATSLPGQGISPLHF. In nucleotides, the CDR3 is TGTGCCACCAGCCTGCCCGGACAGGGAATTTCACCCCTCCACTTT.

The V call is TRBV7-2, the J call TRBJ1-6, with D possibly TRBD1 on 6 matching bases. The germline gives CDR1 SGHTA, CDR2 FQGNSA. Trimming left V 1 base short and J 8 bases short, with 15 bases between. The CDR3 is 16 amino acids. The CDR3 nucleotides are TGTGCCAGCAGCTTAGGGAGACAGGCAGTTTATTCACCCCTCCACTTT. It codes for CASSLGRQAVYSPLHF.

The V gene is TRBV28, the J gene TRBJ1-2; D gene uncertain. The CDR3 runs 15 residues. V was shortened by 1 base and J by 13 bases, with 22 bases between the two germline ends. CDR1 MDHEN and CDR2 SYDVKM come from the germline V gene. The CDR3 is CASSLYYRTRRETTF. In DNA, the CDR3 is TGTGCCAGCAGTTTATATTATCGGACGCGACGAGAAACCACCTTC.